This T cell receptor (beta chain) came from a study of cytomegalovirus exposure and HLA in healthy donors. The assay was immunoSEQ multiplex PCR, and TCRdb's table has in-frame clones only and misses some. Seen here are 120,000 or so clones, 86% observed once, and the top ten hold under 5%. CDR3 length: 17 amino acids. CDR1 is SEHNR, CDR2 FQNEAQ, per germline (reference sequence). V lost 0 bases to trimming and J lost 7 bases; unmatched junction nucleotides: 9. The sequenced sample consisted of PBMCs. The receptor was isolated from a man younger than 35 in good health and CMV-seronegative. The V and J genes are TRBV7-9 and TRBJ1-1; 12 bases are shared with TRBD1. CDR3 region: CASSLAGTGGGRSEAFF. CDR3 in DNA: TGTGCCAGCAGCTTAGCCGGGACAGGGGGCGGTAGGAGTGAAGCTTTCTTT. The full variable domain, rest sourced from reference TRBV7-9 and TRBJ1-1, is DTGVSQNPRHKITKRGQNVTFRCDPISEHNRLYWYRQTLGQGPEFLTYFQNEAQLEKSRLLSDRFSAERPKGSFSTLEIQRTEQGDSAMYLCASSLAGTGGGRSEAFFGQGTRLTVV.